This T cell receptor (beta chain) was found in a study of tissue T cells after allogeneic stem cell transplantation. Study-wide results and limits: Tissue-detected TCR repertoire was only partly captured by blood and spleen T cells.

Sequenced by immunoSEQ multiplex PCR; TCRdb stores in-frame clones only, minus some. The sample has 17,000 or so clones; approximately 70% are singletons. J gave up 3 bases and V 3 bases, and 3 bases lay outside the gene matches. The CDR3 is 15 residues long. Germline assignment: CDR1 SNHLY and CDR2 FYNGKV (reference sequence). This clone was recorded only once. Its antigen is unidentified. Any gene name here is a mouse gene name. Read sequence stops 1 residue before the CDR3 end, and the germline J gene provides the missing end. This sequence joins TRBV3 and TRBJ2-1; TRBD2 agrees at 9 bases. Source material: spleen. The TCR comes from a female BALB/c mouse in good health. The MHC haplotype of the strain is H2-d. The CDR3 loop is CASSFGGAVYAEQFF. CDR3 bases read: TGTGCCAGCAGCTTTGGGGGGGCCGTCTATGCTGAGCAGTTC.